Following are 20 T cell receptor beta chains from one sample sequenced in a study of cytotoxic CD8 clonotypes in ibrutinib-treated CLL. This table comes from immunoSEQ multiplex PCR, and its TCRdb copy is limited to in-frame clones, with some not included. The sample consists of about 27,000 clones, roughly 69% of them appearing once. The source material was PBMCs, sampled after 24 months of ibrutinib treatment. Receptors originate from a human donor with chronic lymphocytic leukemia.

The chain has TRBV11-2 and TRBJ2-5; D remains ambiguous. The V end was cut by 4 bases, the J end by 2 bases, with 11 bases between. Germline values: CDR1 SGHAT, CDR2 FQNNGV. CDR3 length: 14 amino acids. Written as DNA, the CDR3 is TGTGCCAGCAGCTGGGCAGGATCTCAAGAGACCCAGTACTTC. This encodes CASSWAGSQETQYF. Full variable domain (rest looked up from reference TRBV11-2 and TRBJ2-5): EAGVAQSPRYKIIEKRQSVAFWCNPISGHATLYWYQQILGQGPKLLIQFQNNGVVDDSQLPKDRFSAERLKGVDSTLKIQPAKLEDSAVYLCASSWAGSQETQYFGPGTRLLVL.

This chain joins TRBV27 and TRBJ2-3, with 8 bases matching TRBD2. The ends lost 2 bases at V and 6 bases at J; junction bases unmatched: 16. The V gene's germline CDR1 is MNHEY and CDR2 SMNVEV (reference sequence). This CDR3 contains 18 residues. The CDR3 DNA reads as TGTGCCAGCAGTTTACGCCCCAGCGGGGGAGTTTTGGCGGATACGCAGTATTTT. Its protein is CASSLRPSGGVLADTQYF.

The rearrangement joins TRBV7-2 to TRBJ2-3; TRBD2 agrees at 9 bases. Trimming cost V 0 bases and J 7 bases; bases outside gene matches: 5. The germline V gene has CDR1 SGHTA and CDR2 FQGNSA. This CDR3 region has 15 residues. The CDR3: CASSLAAGGLNTQYF. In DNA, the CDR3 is TGTGCCAGCAGCTTAGCCGCGGGGGGGCTGAATACGCAGTATTTT.

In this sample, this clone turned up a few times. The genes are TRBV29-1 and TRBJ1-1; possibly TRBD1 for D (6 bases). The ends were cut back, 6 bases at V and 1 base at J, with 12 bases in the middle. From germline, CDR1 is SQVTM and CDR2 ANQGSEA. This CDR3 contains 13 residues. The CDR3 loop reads CSVRLGANTEAFF. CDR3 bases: TGCAGCGTGCGATTGGGGGCGAACACTGAAGCTTTCTTT.

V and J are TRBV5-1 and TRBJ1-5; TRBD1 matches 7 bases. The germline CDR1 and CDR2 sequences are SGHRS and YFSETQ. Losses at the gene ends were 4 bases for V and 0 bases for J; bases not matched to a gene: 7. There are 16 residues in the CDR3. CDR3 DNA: TGCGCCAGCAGCCCTGGACAGGATTATAGCAATCAGCCCCAGCATTTT. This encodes CASSPGQDYSNQPQHF.

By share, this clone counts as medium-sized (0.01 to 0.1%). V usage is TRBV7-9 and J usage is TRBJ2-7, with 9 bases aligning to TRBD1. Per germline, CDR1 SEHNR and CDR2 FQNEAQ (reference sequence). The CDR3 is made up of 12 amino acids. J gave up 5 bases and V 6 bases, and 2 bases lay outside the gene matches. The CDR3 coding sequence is TGTGCCAGCAGGGGACAGGGCGACGAGCAGTACTTC. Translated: CASRGQGDEQYF.

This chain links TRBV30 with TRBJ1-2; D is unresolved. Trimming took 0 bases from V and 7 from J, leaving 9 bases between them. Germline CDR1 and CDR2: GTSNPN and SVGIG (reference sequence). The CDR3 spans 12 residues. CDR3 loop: CAWSVRASGYTF. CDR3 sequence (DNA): TGTGCCTGGAGTGTAAGGGCGAGTGGCTACACCTTC.

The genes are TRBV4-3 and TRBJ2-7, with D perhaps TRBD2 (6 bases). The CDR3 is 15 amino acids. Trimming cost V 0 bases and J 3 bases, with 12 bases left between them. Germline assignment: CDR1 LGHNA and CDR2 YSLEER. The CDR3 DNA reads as TGCGCCAGCAGCCAAGATATATTGGGAGGCTACGAGCAGTACTTC. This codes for CASSQDILGGYEQYF.

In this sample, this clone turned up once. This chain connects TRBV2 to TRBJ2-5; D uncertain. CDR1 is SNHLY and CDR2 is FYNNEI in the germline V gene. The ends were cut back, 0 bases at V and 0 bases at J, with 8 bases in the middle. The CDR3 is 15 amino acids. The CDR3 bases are TGTGCCAGCAGTGAAGCGTCCATGTACCAAGAGACCCAGTACTTC. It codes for CASSEASMYQETQYF.

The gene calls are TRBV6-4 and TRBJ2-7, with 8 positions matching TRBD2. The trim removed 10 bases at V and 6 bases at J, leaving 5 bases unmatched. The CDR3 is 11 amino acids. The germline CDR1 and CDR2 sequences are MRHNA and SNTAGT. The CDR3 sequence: CATTGRGEQYF. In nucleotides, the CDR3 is TGTGCCACCACCGGGAGGGGCGAGCAGTACTTC.

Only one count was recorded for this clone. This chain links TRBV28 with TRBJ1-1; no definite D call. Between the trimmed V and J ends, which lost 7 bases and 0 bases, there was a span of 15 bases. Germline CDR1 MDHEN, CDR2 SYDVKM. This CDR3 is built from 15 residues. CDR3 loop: CASTPPGSMNTEAFF. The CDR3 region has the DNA TGTGCCAGCACTCCACCAGGATCTATGAACACTGAAGCTTTCTTT.

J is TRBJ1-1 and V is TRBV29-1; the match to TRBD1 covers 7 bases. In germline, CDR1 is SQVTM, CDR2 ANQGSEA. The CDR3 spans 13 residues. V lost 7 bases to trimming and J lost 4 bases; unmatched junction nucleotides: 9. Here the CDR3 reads CSGMGQRRTEAFF. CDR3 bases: TGCAGCGGGATGGGACAGAGGCGCACTGAAGCTTTCTTT.

The CDR3 sequence: CASSSQGYEQYF. For the CDR3, the DNA is TGTGCCAGCAGTTCTCAGGGTTACGAGCAGTACTTC. The gene calls are TRBV11-2 and TRBJ2-7; possibly TRBD1 for D (5 bases). Deletions cut 6 bases from V and 4 bases from J, with 10 bases between. The length of the CDR3 is 12 residues. The germline V gene encodes CDR1 SGHAT and CDR2 FQNNGV.

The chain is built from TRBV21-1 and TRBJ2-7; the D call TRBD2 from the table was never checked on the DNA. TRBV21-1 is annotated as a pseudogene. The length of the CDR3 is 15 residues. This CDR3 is CASSKAEFRAYEQYF. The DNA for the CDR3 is TGTGCCAGCAGCAAAGCTGAGTTTCGGGCCTACGAGCAGTACTTC.

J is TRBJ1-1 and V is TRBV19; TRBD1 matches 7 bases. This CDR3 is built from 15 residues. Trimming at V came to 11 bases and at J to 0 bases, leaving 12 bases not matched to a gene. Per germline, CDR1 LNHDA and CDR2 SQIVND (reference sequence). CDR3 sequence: CAVQGRINMNTEAFF. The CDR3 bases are TGTGCCGTACAGGGGCGGATAAACATGAACACTGAAGCTTTCTTT.

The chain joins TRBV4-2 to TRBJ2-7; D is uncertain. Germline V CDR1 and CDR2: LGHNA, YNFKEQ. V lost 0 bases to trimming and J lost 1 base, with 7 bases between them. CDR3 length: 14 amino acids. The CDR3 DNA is TGTGCCAGCAGCCAAGATCCTAGATCCTACGAGCAGTACTTC. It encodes CASSQDPRSYEQYF.

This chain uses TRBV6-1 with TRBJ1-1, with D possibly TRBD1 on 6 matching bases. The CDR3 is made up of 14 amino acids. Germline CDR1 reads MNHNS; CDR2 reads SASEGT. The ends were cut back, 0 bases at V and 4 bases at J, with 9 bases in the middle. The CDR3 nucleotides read TGTGCCAGCAGTGAAGCGGGGACACTCACTGAAGCTTTCTTT. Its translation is CASSEAGTLTEAFF.

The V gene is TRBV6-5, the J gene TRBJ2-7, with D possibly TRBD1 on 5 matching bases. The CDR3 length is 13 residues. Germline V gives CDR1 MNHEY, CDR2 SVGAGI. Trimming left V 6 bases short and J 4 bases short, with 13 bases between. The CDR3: CASRTVNQYEQYF. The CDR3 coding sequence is TGTGCCAGCAGGACAGTCAATCAATACGAGCAGTACTTC.

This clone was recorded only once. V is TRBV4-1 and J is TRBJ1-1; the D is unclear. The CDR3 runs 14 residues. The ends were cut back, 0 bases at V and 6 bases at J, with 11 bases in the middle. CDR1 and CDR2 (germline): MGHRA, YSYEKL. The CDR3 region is CASSQEPEAAEAFF. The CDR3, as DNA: TGCGCCAGCAGCCAAGAACCGGAGGCGGCTGAAGCTTTCTTT.

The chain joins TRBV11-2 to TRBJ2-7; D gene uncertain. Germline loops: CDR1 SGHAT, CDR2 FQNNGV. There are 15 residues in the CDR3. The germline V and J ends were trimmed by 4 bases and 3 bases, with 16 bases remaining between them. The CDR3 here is CASSYPADGFYEQYF. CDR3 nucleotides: TGTGCCAGCAGCTACCCCGCTGACGGATTCTACGAGCAGTACTTC.